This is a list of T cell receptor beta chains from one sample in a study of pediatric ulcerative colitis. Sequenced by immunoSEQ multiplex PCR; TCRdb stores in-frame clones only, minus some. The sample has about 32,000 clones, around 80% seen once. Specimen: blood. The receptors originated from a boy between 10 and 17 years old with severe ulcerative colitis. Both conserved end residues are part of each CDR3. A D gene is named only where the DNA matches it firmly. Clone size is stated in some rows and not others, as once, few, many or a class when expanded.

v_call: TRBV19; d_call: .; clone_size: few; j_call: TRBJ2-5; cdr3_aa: CASSITRQETQYF; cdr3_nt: TGTGCCAGTAGTATAACCCGGCAAGAGACCCAGTACTTC
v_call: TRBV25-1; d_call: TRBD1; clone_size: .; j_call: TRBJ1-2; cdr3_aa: CASRKSGGDYGYTF; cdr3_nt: TGTGCCAGCAGGAAGTCAGGGGGCGACTATGGCTACACCTTC
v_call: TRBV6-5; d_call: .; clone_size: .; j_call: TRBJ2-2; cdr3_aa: CASSFMGNTGELFF; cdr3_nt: TGTGCCAGCAGTTTCATGGGGAACACCGGGGAGCTGTTTTTT
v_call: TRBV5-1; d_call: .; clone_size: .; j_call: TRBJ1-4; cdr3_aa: CASSQDTINNEKLFF; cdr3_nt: TGCGCCAGCAGCCAGGACACCATAAATAATGAAAAACTGTTTTTT
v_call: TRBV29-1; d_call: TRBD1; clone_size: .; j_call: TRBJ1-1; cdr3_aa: CSAPGLLGDRGIRPEAFF; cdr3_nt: TGCAGCGCACCCGGGCTATTGGGGGACAGGGGAATACGCCCTGAAGCTTTCTTT
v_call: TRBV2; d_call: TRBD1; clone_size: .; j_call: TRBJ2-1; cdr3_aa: CASTDRGNEQFF; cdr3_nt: TGTGCCAGCACCGACAGGGGCAATGAGCAGTTCTTC
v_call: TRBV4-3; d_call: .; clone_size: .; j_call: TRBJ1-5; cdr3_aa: CASSQEWIVANQPQHF; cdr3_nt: TGCGCCAGCAGCCAAGAATGGATCGTAGCCAATCAGCCCCAGCATTTT
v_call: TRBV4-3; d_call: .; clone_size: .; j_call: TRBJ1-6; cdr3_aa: CASSRTQAGLRPLHF; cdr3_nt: TGCGCCAGCAGCCGAACGCAGGCAGGGTTAAGACCCCTCCACTTT
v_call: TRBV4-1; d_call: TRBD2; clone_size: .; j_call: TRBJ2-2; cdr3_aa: CASSHPILAGENTGELFF; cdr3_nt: TGCGCCAGCAGCCATCCGATCCTAGCGGGGGAAAACACCGGGGAGCTGTTTTTT
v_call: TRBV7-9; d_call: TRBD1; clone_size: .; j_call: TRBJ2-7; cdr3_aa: CASSFLGTDSYEQYF; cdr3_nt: TGTGCCAGCAGTTTTCTTGGGACAGACTCCTACGAGCAGTACTTC
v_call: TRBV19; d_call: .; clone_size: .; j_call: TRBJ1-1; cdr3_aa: CASSIGGGATEAFF; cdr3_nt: TGTGCCAGTAGTATAGGTGGCGGGGCCACTGAAGCTTTCTTT
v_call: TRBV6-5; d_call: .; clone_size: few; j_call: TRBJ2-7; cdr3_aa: CASSSQGYEQYF; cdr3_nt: TGTGCCAGCAGTTCCCAGGGCTACGAGCAGTACTTC
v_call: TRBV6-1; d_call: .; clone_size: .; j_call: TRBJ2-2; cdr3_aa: CASRWGDSNTGELFF; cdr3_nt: TGTGCCAGCAGGTGGGGGGATTCTAACACCGGGGAGCTGTTTTTT
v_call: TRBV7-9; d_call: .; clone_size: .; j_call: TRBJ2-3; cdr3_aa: CASSFLTFSDTDTQYF; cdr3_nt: TGTGCCAGCAGCTTCCTGACTTTTTCCGACACAGATACGCAGTATTTT
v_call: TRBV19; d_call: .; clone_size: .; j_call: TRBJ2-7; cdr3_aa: CASSIRDGSYEQYF; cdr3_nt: TGTGCCAGTAGTATTCGGGACGGTTCCTACGAGCAGTACTTC
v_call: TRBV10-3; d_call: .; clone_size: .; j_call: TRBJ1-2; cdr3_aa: CASTPTPVNYGYTF; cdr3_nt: TGTGCCAGCACCCCGACACCCGTAAACTATGGCTACACCTTC
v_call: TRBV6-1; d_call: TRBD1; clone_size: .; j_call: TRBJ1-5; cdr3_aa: CASSETGGRGRRQPQHF; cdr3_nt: TGTGCCAGCAGTGAAACGGGCGGCAGGGGGCGTCGACAGCCCCAGCATTTT
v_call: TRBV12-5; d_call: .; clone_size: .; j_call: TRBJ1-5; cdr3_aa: CASGLVQTLRGLNQPQHF; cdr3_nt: TGTGCTAGTGGTTTGGTACAGACCTTACGCGGATTGAATCAGCCCCAGCATTTT
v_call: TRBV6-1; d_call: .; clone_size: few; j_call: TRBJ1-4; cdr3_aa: CASSAAVGTGNEKLFF; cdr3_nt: TGTGCCAGCAGTGCGGCCGTGGGGACGGGTAATGAAAAACTGTTTTTT
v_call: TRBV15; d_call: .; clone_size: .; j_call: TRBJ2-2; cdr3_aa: CATSHYTGELFF; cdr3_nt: TGTGCCACCAGCCACTACACCGGGGAGCTGTTTTTT
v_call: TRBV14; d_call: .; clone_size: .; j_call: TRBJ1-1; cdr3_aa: CASSQDGGLGTEAFF; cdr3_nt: TGTGCCAGCAGCCAAGATGGCGGACTTGGCACTGAAGCTTTCTTT
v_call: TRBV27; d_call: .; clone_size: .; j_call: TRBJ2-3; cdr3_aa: CASSLVMTSTDTQYF; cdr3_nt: TGTGCCAGCAGTTTAGTAATGACTAGCACAGATACGCAGTATTTT
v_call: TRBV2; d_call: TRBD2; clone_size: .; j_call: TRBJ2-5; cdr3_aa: CASPRESGVGEQYF; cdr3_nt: TGTGCCAGCCCTCGGGAGAGCGGGGTTGGGGAGCAGTACTTC
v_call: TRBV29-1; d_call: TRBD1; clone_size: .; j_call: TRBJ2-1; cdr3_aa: CSAAGQGSNEQFF; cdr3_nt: TGCAGCGCCGCGGGACAGGGGAGCAATGAGCAGTTCTTC
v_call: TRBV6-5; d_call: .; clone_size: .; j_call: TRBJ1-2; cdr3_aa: CASSPSRYGYTF; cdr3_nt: TGTGCCAGCAGCCCCAGCCGCTATGGCTACACCTTC
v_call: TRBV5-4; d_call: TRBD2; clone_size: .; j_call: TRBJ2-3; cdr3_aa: CASSSFSGGAVDTQYF; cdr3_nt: TGTGCCAGCAGCTCCTTTAGCGGGGGGGCCGTAGATACGCAGTATTTT
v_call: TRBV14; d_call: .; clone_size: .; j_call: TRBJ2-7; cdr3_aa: CASSHLDRPVYEQYF; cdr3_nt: TGTGCCAGCAGCCACCTTGACAGGCCCGTGTACGAGCAGTACTTC
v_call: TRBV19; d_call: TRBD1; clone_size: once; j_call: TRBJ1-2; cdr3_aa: CASSPRTGGYYGYTF; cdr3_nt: TGTGCCAGTAGTCCCAGGACAGGGGGCTACTATGGCTACACCTTC
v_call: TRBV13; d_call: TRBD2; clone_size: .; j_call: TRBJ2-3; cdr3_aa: CASSLEASGRTDTQYF; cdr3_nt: TGTGCCAGCAGCTTAGAGGCTAGCGGGCGCACAGATACGCAGTATTTT